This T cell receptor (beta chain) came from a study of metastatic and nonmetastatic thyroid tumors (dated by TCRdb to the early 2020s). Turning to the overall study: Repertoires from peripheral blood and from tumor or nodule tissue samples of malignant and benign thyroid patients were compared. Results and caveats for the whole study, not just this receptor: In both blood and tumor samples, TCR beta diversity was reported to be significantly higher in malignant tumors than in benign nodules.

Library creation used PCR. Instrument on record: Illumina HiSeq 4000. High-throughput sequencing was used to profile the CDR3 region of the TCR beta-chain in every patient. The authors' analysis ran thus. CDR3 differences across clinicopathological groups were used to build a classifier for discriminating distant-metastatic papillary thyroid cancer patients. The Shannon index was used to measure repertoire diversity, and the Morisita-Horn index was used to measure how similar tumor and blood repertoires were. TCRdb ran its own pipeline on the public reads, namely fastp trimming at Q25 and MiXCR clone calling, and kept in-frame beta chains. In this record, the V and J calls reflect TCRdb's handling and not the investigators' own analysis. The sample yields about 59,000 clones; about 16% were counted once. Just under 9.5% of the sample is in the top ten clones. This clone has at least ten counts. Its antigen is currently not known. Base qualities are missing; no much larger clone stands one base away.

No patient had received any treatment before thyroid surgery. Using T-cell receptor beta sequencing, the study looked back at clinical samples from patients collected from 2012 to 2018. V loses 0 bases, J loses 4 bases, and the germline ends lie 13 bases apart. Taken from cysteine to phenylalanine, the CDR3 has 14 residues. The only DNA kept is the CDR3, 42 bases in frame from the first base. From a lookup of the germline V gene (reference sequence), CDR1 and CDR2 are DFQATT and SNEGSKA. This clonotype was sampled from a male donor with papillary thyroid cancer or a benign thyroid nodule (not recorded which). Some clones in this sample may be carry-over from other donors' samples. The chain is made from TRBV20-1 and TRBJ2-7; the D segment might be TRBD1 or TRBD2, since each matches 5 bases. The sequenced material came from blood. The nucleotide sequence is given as TGCAGTGCTAGAGATCAGGTCAGGGAGTACGAGCAGTACTTC. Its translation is CSARDQVREYEQYF.